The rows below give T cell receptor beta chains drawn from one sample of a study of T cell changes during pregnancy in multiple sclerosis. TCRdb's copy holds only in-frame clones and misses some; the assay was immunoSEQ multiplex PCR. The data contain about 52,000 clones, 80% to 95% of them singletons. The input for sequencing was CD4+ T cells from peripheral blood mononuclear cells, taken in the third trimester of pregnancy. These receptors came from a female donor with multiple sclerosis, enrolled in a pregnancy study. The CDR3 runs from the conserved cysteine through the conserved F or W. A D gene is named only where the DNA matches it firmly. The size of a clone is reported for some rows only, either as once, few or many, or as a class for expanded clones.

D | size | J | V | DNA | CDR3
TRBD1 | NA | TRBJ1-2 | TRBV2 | TGTGCCAGCAGGACAGGGCAGGGTTCTTATGGCTACACCTTC | CASRTGQGSYGYTF
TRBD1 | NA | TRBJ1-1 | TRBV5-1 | TGCGCCAGCAGGGTCACAGGGGAAGGCGCAGCTTTCTTT | CASRVTGEGAAFF
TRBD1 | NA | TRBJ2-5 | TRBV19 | TGTGCCAGTAGTAATCCGGGACAGCAAGAGACCCAGTACTTC | CASSNPGQQETQYF
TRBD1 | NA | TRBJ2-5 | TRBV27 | TGTGCCAGCCGGACAGGGGCCTTCCAGGAGACCCAGTACTTC | CASRTGAFQETQYF
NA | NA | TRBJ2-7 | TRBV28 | TGTGCCAGCAGTTCCCCTCATACCCCGGGCCAGGGATACTACGAGCAGTACTTC | CASSSPHTPGQGYYEQYF
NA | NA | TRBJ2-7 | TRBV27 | TGTGCCAGCAGTTTTTCCACGGGAGCAGGGTACGAGCAGTACTTC | CASSFSTGAGYEQYF
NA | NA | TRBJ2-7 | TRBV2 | TGTGCCAGCAGTGAGGAGTCACGGCGCGAGCAGTACTTC | CASSEESRREQYF
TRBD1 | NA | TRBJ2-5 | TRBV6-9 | TGTGCCAGCAGTCTAGTGACAGGGAAAGATAACCAAGAGACCCAGTACTTC | CASSLVTGKDNQETQYF
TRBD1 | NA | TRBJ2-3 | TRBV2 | TGTGCCAGCAGTGATAGGGGGACAGGGGTGTGGTATTTT | CASSDRGTGVWYF
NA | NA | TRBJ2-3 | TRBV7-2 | TGTGCCAGCAGCTTAGAGAATCGGGGGGCGGTTTCAGATACGCAGTATTTT | CASSLENRGAVSDTQYF
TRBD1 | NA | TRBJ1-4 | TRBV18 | TGTGCCAGCTCGGCAAGACAGGGGCTCAATGAAAAACTGTTTTTT | CASSARQGLNEKLFF
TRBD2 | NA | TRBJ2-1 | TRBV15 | TGTGCCACCAGCAGAGATAGGAGTGGACTAGCGGGGAATGAGCAGTTCTTC | CATSRDRSGLAGNEQFF
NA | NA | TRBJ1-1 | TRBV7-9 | TGTGCCAGCAGCTCCCCGGGACAACGGGACACTGAAGCTTTCTTT | CASSSPGQRDTEAFF
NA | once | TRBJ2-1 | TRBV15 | TGTGCCACCAGCAGAGATAGTACCCTTAGGGGGGGAGAGCAGTTCTTC | CATSRDSTLRGGEQFF
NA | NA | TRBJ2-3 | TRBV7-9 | TGTGCCAGCAGCTTAACCTCACTAGGGAGCACAGATACGCAGTATTTT | CASSLTSLGSTDTQYF
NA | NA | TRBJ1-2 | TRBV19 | TGTGCCAGTAGTATGGGAGGGACTTCTAACTATGGCTACACCTTC | CASSMGGTSNYGYTF
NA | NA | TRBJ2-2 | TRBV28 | TGTGCCAAGGCGGGCCACCCGAGCAATACCACCGGGGAGCTGTTTTTT | CAKAGHPSNTTGELFF
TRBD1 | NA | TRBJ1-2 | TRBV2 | TGTGCCAGCAGCCCTACCGGGACAGGCTTAAAGGGTTACGGCTACACCTTC | CASSPTGTGLKGYGYTF
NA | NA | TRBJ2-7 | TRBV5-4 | TGTGCCAGCAGTTGGGACTTTGTTAACGAGCAGTACTTC | CASSWDFVNEQYF
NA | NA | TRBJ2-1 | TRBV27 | TGTGCCAGCAGTTTATCGCGAGGCGGGCCGAGCTCCTACAATGAGCAGTTCTTC | CASSLSRGGPSSYNEQFF
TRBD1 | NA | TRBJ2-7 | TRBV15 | TGTGCCACCAGCAGAGAGACAGGGGGCTACGAGCAGTACTTC | CATSRETGGYEQYF
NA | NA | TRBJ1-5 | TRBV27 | TGTGCCAGCCAGACAGGTGGTCAGCCCCAGCATTTT | CASQTGGQPQHF
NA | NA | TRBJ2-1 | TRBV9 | TGTGCCAGCAGCGTAAACGGGTACGATGAGCAGTTCTTC | CASSVNGYDEQFF
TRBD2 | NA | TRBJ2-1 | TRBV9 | TGTGCCAGCAGCTCCCGGGGAGCGGGGGGCTTGGGGAATGAGCAGTTCTTC | CASSSRGAGGLGNEQFF
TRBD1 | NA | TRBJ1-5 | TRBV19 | TGTGCCAGTAGTATCCCAGGGGGCGGCAGTCAGCCCCAGCATTTT | CASSIPGGGSQPQHF
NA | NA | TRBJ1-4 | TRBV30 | TGTGCCTGGAAAAGGCGGGGGCTTAATGAAAAACTGTTTTTT | CAWKRRGLNEKLFF
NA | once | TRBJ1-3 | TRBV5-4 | TGTGCCAGCAGCTTGGCAGGGCCCTCTGGAAACACCATATATTTT | CASSLAGPSGNTIYF
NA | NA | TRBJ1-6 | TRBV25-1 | TGTGCCAGCAGTGAATATAAGGGACAAGATAATTCACCCCTCCACTTT | CASSEYKGQDNSPLHF
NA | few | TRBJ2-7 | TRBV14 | TGTGCCAGCAGCCAGCAGGGCGTTTACGAGCAGTACTTC | CASSQQGVYEQYF
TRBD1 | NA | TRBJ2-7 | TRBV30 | TGTGCCTGGAGGGACAGGGGTAACGAGCAGTACTTC | CAWRDRGNEQYF
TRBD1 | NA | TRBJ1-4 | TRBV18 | TGTGCCAGCTCACCAAGACAGGGGATCGTTGAAAAACTGTTTTTT | CASSPRQGIVEKLFF
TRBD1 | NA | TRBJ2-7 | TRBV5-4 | TGTGCCAGCAGCTTGCCGGGACAGGGAGTCTACGAGCAGTACTTC | CASSLPGQGVYEQYF
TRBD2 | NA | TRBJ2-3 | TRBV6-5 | TGTGCCAGCATCCCCCTCAGCGGGGGGTATCATACGCAGTATTTT | CASIPLSGGYHTQYF
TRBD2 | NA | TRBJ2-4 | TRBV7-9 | TGTGCCAGCAGCTTAGGGATGGGCACTAGCGGATACAAAAACATTCAGTACTTC | CASSLGMGTSGYKNIQYF
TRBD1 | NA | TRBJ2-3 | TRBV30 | TGTGCCTGGGGGGCGGGGACAGGGGGTACCGCGGGCACAGATACGCAGTATTTT | CAWGAGTGGTAGTDTQYF
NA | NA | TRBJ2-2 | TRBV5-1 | TGCGCCAGCAGCTCTCAGGGTAACCTCAACACCGGGGAGCTGTTTTTT | CASSSQGNLNTGELFF
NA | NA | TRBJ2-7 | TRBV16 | TGTGCCAGCAGCCACCAGGACTTGGACGAGCAGTACTTC | CASSHQDLDEQYF
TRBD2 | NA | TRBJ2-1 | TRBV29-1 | TGCAGCGTTGAAGATCCAGCGGGAGCCTACAATGAGCAGTTCTTC | CSVEDPAGAYNEQFF
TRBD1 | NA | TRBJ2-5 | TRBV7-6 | TGTGCCAGCAGCGGACGGACAGGGGGTTGGGAGACCCAGTACTTC | CASSGRTGGWETQYF
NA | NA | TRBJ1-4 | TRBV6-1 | TGTGCCAGCAGTGGCTCCCCGGGAGGGGCGACTAATGAAAAACTGTTTTTT | CASSGSPGGATNEKLFF
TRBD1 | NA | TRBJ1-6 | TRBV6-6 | TGTGCCAGCAGCCTTGGGACAGGGGGTAATTCACCCCTCCACTTT | CASSLGTGGNSPLHF
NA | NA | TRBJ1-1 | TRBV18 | TGTGCCAGCTCAGCCCTGGGGGCTGGGGAGACTGAAGCTTTCTTT | CASSALGAGETEAFF
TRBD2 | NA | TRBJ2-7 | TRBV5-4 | TGTGCCAGCAGCTTGGGGACTAGCGGGAGTTACGAGCAGTACTTC | CASSLGTSGSYEQYF
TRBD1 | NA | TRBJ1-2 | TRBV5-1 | TGCGCCAGCAGCTCCTCCCGGGACAGGGTATTCGTTGACTACACCTTC | CASSSSRDRVFVDYTF
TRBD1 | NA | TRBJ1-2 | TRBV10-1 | TGCGCCAGCAGCACAGGGGAAGATGGCTACACCTTC | CASSTGEDGYTF
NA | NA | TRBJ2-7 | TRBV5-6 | TGTGCCAGCAGCTCCGTTGGTGGAGGGGACGACGAGCAGTACTTC | CASSSVGGGDDEQYF
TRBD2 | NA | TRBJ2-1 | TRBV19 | TGTGCCAGCCGGGTAGCGGGAGAATACAATGAGCAGTTCTTC | CASRVAGEYNEQFF
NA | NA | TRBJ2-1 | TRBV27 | TGTGCCAGCAGTTTCCTCGACTTGAGCTCCTACAATGAGCAGTTCTTC | CASSFLDLSSYNEQFF
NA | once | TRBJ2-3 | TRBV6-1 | TGTGCCAGCATGAGGAACACAGATACGCAGTATTTT | CASMRNTDTQYF
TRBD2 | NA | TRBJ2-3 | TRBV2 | TGTGCCAGCAGTCCGACTAGCGGGGGGTTTTCAGATACGCAGTATTTT | CASSPTSGGFSDTQYF
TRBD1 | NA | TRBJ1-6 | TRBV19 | TGTGCCAGTAGTGCGACGACAGGGGTCAATTCACCCCTCCACTTT | CASSATTGVNSPLHF
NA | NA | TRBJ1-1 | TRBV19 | TGTGCCAGTAAAAAACCGGAGACTGAAGCTTTCTTT | CASKKPETEAFF